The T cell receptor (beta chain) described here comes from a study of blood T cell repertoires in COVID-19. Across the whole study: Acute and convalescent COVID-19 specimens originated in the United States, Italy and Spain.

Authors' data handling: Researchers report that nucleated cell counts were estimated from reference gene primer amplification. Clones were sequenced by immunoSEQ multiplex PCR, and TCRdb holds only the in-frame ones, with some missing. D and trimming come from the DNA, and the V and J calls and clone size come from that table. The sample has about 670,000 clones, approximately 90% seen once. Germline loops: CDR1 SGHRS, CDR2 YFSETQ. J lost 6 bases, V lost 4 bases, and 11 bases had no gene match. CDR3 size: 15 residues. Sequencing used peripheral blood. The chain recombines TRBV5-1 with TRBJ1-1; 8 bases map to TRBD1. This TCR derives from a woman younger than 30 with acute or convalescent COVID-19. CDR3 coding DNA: TGCGCCAGCAGCGGACGACAGGGGATGATCCCTGAAGCTTTCTTT. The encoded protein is CASSGRQGMIPEAFF.